Listed below are T cell receptor beta chains from one sample, sequenced in a study of cytomegalovirus exposure and HLA in healthy donors. The assay was immunoSEQ multiplex PCR, and TCRdb's table has in-frame clones only and misses some. The top ten hold roughly 3.1% of the sample, which has 120,000 to 150,000 clones, roughly four fifths seen once. The sample taken for sequencing was PBMCs. Source of these receptors: a man younger than 35 in good health and CMV-seropositive. The conserved cysteine and the conserved F or W are not part of the CDR3 here. The D gene is left open where the match is weak.

NA	TRBV5-1	TRBJ1-4	ASSPQGKGVEKLF
TRBD2	TRBV19	TRBJ2-6	ASSGGGSSGANVLT
TRBD1	TRBV11-2	TRBJ1-5	ASSLAGGPNQPQH
TRBD2	TRBV2	TRBJ2-2	ASSWTSGTPNTGELF
NA	TRBV28	TRBJ1-4	ASTALWAGERTNEKLF
TRBD1	TRBV6-1	TRBJ1-5	ASSKVGQGGQPQH
TRBD2	TRBV7-9	TRBJ2-2	ASSPSESSGSYTGELF
NA	TRBV7-6	TRBJ1-5	ASSTSSNQPQH
TRBD2	TRBV28	TRBJ2-7	ASSGGRALEQY
NA	TRBV5-1	TRBJ2-5	ASSPLMVERYQETQY
NA	TRBV10-1	TRBJ2-7	ASAVSVEQY
NA	TRBV5-1	TRBJ2-5	ASSFGGAGELQY
TRBD2	TRBV28	TRBJ2-7	ASSQGRASGVYEQY
TRBD1	TRBV19	TRBJ1-1	ASKTGHTEAF